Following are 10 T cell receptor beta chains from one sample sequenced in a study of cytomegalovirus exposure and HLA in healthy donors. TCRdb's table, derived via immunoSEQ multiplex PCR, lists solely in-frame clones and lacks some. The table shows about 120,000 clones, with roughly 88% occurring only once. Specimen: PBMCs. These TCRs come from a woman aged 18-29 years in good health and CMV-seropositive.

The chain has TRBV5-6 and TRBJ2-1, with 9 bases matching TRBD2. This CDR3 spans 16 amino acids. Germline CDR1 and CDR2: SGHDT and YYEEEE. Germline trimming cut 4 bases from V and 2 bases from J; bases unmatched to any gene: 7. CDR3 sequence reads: CASSLRVAGAYNEQFF. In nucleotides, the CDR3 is TGTGCCAGCAGCCTCCGGGTAGCGGGGGCCTACAATGAGCAGTTCTTC.

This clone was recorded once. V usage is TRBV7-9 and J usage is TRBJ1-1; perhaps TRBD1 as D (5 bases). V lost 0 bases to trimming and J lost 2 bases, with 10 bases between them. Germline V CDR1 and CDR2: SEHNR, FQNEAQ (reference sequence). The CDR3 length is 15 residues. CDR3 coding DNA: TGTGCCAGCAGCTTAGCGCAGGGCACCAACACTGAAGCTTTCTTT. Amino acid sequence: CASSLAQGTNTEAFF.

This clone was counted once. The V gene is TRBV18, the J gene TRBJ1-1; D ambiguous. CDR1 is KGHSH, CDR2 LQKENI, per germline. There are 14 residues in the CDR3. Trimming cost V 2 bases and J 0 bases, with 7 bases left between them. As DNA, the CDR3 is TGTGCCAGCTCACCAAACAGACTGAACACTGAAGCTTTCTTT. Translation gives CASSPNRLNTEAFF. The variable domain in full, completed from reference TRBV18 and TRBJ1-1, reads NAGVMQNPRHLVRRRGQEARLRCSPMKGHSHVYWYRQLPEEGLKFMVYLQKENIIDESGMPKERFSAEFPKEGPSILRIQQVVRGDSAAYFCASSPNRLNTEAFFGQGTRLTVV.

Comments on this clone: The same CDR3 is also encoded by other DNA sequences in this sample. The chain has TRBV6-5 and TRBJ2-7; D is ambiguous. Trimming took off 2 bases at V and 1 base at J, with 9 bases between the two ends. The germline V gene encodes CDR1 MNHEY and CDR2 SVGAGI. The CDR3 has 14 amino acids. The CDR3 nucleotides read TGTGCCAGCAGTTACGACACATTTTCCTACGAGCAGTACTTC. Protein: CASSYDTFSYEQYF.

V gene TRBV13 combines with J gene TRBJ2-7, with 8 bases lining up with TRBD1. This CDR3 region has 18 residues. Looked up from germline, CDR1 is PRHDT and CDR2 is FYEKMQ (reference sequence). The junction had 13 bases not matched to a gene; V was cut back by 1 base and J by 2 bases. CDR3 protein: CASSLAKKLGQDPYEQYF. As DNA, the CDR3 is TGTGCCAGCAGCTTAGCCAAAAAACTGGGACAGGACCCCTACGAGCAGTACTTC. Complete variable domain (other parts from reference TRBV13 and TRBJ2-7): AAGVIQSPRHLIKEKRETATLKCYPIPRHDTVYWYQQGPGQDPQFLISFYEKMQSDKGSIPDRFSAQQFSDYHSELNMSSLELGDSALYFCASSLAKKLGQDPYEQYFGPGTRLTVT.

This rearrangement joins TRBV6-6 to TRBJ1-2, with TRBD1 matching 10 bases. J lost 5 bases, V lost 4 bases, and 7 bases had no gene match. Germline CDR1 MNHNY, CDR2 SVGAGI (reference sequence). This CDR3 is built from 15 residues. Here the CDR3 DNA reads TGTGCCAGCAGTTCTACGGGACAGGGGAAGTATGGCTACACCTTC. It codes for CASSSTGQGKYGYTF.

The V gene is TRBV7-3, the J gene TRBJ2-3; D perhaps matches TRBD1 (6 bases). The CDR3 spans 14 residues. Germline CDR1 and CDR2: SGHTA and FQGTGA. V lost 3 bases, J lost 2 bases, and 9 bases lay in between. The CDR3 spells CASSLVGATDTQYF. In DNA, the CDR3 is TGTGCCAGCAGCTTGGTGGGGGCCACAGATACGCAGTATTTT. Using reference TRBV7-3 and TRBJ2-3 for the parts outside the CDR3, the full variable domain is GAGVSQTPSNKVTEKGKYVELRCDPISGHTALYWYRQSLGQGPEFLIYFQGTGAADDSGLPNDRFFAVRPEGSVSTLKIQRTERGDSAVYLCASSLVGATDTQYFGPGTRLTVL.

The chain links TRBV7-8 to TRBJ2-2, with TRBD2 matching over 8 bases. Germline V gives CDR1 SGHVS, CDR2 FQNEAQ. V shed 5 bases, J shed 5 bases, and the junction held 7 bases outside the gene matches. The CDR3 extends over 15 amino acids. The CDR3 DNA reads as TGTGCCAGCAGCGAGCGGGAGTGGGAGACCGGGGAGCTGTTTTTT. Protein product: CASSEREWETGELFF.

The CDR3 loop reads CASSLNIPRGNYGYTF. CDR3 coding DNA: TGTGCCAGCAGCTTAAATATTCCGCGGGGTAACTATGGCTACACCTTC. V is TRBV7-8 and J is TRBJ1-2, with D hard to call. Looked up from germline, CDR1 is SGHVS and CDR2 is FQNEAQ. V shed 2 bases and J shed 1 base, with 14 bases lying between them. The CDR3 loop spans 16 amino acids.

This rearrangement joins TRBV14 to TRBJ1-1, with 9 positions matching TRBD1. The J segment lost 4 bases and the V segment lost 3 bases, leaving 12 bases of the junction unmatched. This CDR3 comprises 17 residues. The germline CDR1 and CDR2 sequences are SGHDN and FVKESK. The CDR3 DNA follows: TGTGCCAGCAGCCAGATATGGACAGGGGCTGGATTCACTGAAGCTTTCTTT. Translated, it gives CASSQIWTGAGFTEAFF.